The following is a T cell receptor (beta chain) sequence with its context. The antigen is unknown. The source of the sample is a study of T cell responses to AZD1222 COVID-19 vaccine. Using immunoSEQ multiplex PCR, the repertoire was profiled, and TCRdb retains in-frame clones only, with some absent. The data show around 100,000 clones, around nine tenths seen once. Whole-study findings and limits: Donor demographics were predominantly white British with a female majority; clonal diversity may be underestimated. Baseline testing showed seropositivity in only six or seven AZD1222 recipients. Unmutated regions of variants are reportedly targeted by nearly half of spike-specific TCRs. Spike was spanned by vaccine-associated CD4 TCRs, with dominance at 160-218 and 743-854.

V gave up 3 bases and J gave up 3 bases; unmatched junction bases: 1. CDR1 is LGHDT and CDR2 is YNNKEL in the germline V gene (reference sequence). The CDR3 is 14 residues long. The source is an adult in good health. This chain uses TRBV3-1 (or the pseudogene TRBV3-2) with TRBJ2-7, with 11 nucleotides matching TRBD1. Specimen: peripheral blood, collected on day 0 of AZD1222 vaccination. CDR3 bases: TGTGCCAGCAGCCAGGGGACAGGGGGCTACGAGCAGTACTTC. Translation gives CASSQGTGGYEQYF.